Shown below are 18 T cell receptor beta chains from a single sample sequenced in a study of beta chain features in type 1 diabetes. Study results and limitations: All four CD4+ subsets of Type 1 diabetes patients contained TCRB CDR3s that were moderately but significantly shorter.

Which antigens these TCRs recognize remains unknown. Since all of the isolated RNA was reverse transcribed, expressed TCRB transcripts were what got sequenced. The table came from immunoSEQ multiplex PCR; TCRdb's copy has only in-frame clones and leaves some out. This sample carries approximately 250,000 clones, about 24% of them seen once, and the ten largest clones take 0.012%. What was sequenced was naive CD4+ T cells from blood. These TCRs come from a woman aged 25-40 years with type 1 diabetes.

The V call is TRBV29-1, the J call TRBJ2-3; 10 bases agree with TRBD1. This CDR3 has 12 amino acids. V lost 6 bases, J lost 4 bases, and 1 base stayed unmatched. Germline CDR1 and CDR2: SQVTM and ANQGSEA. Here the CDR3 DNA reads TGCAGCGTAGGGACAGGGGCAGATACGCAGTATTTT. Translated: CSVGTGADTQYF.

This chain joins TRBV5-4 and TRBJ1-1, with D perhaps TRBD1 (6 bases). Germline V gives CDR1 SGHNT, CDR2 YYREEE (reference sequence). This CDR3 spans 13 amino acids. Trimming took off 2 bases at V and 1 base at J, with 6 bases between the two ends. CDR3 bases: TGTGCCAGCAGCTTACAGGGGAACACTGAAGCTTTCTTT. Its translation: CASSLQGNTEAFF. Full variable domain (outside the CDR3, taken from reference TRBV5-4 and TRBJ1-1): ETGVTQSPTHLIKTRGQQVTLRCSSQSGHNTVSWYQQALGQGPQFIFQYYREEENGRGNFPPRFSGLQFPNYSSELNVNALELDDSALYLCASSLQGNTEAFFGQGTRLTVV.

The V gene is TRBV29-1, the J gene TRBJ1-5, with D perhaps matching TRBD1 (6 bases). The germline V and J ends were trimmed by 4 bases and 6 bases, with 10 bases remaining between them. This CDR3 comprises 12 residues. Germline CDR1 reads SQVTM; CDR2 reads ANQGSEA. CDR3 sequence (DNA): TGCAGCGTTGCAGGGGCTGGTCAGCCCCAGCATTTT. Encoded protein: CSVAGAGQPQHF. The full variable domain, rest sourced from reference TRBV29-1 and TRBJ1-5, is SAVISQKPSRDICQRGTSLTIQCQVDSQVTMMFWYRQQPGQSLTLIATANQGSEATYESGFVIDKFPISRPNLTFSTLTVSNMSPEDSSIYLCSVAGAGQPQHFGDGTRLSIL.

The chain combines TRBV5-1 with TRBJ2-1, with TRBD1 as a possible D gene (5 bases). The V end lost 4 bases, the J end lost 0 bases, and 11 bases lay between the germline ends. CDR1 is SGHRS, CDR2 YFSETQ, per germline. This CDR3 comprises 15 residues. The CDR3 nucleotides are TGCGCCAGCAGCGACGGACACTTCTCCTACAATGAGCAGTTCTTC. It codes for CASSDGHFSYNEQFF.

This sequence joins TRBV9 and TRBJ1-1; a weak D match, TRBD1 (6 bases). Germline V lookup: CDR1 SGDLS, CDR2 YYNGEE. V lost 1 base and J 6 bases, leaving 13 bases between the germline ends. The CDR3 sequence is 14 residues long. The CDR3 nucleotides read TGTGCCAGCAGCGTATCAGGACAGAAGGCTGAAGCTTTCTTT. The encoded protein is CASSVSGQKAEAFF. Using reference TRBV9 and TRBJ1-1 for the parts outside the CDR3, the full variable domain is DSGVTQTPKHLITATGQRVTLRCSPRSGDLSVYWYQQSLDQGLQFLIQYYNGEERAKGNILERFSAQQFPDLHSELNLSSLELGDSALYFCASSVSGQKAEAFFGQGTRLTVV.

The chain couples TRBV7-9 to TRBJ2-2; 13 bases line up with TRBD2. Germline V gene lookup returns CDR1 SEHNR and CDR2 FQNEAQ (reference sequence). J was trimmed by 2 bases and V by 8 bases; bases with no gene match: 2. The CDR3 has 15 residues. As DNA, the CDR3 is TGTGCCAGCGGGGGACTAGCGGGAAACACCGGGGAGCTGTTTTTT. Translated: CASGGLAGNTGELFF.

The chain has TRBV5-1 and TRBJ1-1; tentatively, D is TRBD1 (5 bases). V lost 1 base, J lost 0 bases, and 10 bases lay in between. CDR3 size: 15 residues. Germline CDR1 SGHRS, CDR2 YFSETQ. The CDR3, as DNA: TGCGCCAGCAGCTTGACAGGTCAACTGAACACTGAAGCTTTCTTT. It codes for CASSLTGQLNTEAFF.

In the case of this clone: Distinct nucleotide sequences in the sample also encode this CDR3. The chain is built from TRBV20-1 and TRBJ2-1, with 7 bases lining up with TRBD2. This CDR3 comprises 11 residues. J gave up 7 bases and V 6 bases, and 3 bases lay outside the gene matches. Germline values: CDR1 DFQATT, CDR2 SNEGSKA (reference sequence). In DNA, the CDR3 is TGCAGTGCCGCGGGAGTGAATGAGCAGTTCTTC. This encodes CSAAGVNEQFF.

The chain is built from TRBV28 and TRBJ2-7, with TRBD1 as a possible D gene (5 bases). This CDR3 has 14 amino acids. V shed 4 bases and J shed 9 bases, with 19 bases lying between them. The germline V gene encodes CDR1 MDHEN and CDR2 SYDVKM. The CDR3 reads CASSSPQGRIRQYF. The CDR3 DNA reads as TGTGCCAGCAGTTCGCCCCAGGGCAGGATAAGGCAGTACTTC.

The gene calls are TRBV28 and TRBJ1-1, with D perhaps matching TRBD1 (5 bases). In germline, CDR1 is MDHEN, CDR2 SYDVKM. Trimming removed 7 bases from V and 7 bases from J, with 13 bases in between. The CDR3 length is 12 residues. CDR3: CASTLWRGEAFF. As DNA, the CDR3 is TGTGCCAGCACCCTTTGGAGGGGTGAAGCTTTCTTT.

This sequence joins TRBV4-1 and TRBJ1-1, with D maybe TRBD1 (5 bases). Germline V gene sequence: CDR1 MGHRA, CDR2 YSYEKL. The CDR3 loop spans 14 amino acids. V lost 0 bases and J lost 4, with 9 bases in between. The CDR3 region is CASSQEQGGTEAFF. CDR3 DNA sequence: TGCGCCAGCAGCCAAGAGCAGGGTGGCACTGAAGCTTTCTTT.

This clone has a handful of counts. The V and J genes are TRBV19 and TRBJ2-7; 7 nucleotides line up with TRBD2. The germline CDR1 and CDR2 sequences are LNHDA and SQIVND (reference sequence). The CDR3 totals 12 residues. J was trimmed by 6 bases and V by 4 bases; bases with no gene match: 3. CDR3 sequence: CASSTWTSEQYF. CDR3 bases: TGTGCCAGTAGTACCTGGACTAGCGAGCAGTACTTC.

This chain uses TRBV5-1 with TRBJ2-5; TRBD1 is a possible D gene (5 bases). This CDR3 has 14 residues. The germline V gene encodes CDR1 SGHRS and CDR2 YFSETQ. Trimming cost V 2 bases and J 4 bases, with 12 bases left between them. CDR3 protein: CASSFQVGAETQYF. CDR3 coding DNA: TGCGCCAGCAGCTTCCAAGTAGGGGCAGAGACCCAGTACTTC.

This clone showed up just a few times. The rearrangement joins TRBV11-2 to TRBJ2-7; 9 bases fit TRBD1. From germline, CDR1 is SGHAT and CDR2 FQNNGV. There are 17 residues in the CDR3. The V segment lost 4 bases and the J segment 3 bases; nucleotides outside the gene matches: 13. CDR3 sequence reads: CASSSQQGALSYYEQYF. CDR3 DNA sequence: TGTGCCAGCAGCTCTCAACAGGGGGCGTTAAGTTACTACGAGCAGTACTTC. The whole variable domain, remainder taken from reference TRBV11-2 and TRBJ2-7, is EAGVAQSPRYKIIEKRQSVAFWCNPISGHATLYWYQQILGQGPKLLIQFQNNGVVDDSQLPKDRFSAERLKGVDSTLKIQPAKLEDSAVYLCASSSQQGALSYYEQYFGPGTRLTVT.

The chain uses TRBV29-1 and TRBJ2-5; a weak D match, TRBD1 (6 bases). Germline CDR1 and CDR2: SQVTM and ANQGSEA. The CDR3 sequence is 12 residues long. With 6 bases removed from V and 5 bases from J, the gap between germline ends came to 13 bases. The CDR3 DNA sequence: TGCAGCGTGTCACAGGGACGGGAGACCCAGTACTTC. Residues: CSVSQGRETQYF.

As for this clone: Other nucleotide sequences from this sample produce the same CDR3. The CDR3 is CASSTGENTEAFF. The DNA for the CDR3 is TGTGCCAGCTCGACAGGGGAGAACACTGAAGCTTTCTTT. V is TRBV18 and J is TRBJ1-1; 8 bases are shared with TRBD1. V shed 6 bases and J 1 base; nucleotides not matched to a gene: 1. The CDR3 loop spans 13 amino acids. CDR1 KGHSH and CDR2 LQKENI come from the germline V gene.

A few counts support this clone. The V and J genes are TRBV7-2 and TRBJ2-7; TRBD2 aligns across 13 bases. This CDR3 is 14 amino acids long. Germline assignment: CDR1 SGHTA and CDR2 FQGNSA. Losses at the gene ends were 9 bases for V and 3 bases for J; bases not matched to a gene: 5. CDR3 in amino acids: CASIRTSGGYEQYF. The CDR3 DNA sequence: TGTGCCAGTATCCGGACTAGCGGGGGCTACGAGCAGTACTTC.

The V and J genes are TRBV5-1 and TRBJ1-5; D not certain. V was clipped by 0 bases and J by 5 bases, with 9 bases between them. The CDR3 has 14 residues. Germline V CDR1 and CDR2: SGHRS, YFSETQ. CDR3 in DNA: TGCGCCAGCAGCTTGGGGGTAGGAGATCAGCCCCAGCATTTT. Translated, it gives CASSLGVGDQPQHF. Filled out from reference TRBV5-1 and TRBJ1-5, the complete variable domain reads KAGVTQTPRYLIKTRGQQVTLSCSPISGHRSVSWYQQTPGQGLQFLFEYFSETQRNKGNFPGRFSGRQFSNSRSEMNVSTLELGDSALYLCASSLGVGDQPQHFGDGTRLSIL.